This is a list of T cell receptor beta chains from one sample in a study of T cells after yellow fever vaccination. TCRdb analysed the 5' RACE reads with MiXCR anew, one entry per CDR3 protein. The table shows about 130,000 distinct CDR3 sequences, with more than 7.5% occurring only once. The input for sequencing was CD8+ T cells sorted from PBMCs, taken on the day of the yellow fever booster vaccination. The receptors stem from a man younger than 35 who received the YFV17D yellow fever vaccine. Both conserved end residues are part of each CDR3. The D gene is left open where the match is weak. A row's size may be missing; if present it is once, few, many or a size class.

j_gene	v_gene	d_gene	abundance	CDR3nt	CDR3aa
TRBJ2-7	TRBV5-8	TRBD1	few	TGTGCCAGCAGCTGGGGCTCCGGGACAGGGCTATACGAGCAGTACTTC	CASSWGSGTGLYEQYF
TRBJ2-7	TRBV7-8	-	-	TGTGCCAGCAGCCTAGGTATCTCCTACGAGCAGTACTTC	CASSLGISYEQYF
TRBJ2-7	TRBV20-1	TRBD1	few	TGCAGTGCTAGAGAGTTGGGACAGGGACCCTACGAGCAGTACTTC	CSARELGQGPYEQYF
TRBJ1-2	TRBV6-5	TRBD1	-	TGTGCCAGCAGTTACCAGGGGGACTATGGCTACACCTTC	CASSYQGDYGYTF
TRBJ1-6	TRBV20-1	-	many	TGCAGTGCTAGTTTAGGGGTTCCCCTCCACTTT	CSASLGVPLHF
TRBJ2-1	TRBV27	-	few	TGTGCCAGCCACAGCTACAATGAGCAGTTCTTC	CASHSYNEQFF
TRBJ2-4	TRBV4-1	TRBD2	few	TGCGCCAGCAGCCAAGAATTGGGACTACTGTTCATTCAGTACTTC	CASSQELGLLFIQYF
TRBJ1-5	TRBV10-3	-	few	TGTGCCATCAGTGAGTGGGGGCCGCGGGATCAGCCCCAGCATTTT	CAISEWGPRDQPQHF
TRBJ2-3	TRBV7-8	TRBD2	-	TGTGCCAGCAGCCGCCCTACGAAGGGACTAGCCGGCACAGATACGCAGTATTTT	CASSRPTKGLAGTDTQYF
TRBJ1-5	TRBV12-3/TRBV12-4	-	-	TGTGCCAGCAGAGCGACAGTAAGCAATCAGCCCCAGCATTTT	CASRATVSNQPQHF
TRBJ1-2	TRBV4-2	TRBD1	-	TGTGCCAGCAGCCAAGCTTGGACAGGGTATATGAGTGGCTACACCTTC	CASSQAWTGYMSGYTF
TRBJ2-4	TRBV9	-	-	TGTGCCAGCTCCCCCGGGGACATTCAGTACTTC	CASSPGDIQYF
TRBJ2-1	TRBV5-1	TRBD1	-	TGCGCCAGCAGCTTGGGGACAGGGATATACAATGAGCAGTTCTTC	CASSLGTGIYNEQFF
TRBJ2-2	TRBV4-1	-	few	TGCGCCAGCAGCCAAGAGTTCCCAAGTATAGGCGGGGAGCTGTTTTTT	CASSQEFPSIGGELFF
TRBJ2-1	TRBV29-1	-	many	TGCAGCGTTGAAGCGCCTGGCCTCAATGAGCAGTTCTTC	CSVEAPGLNEQFF
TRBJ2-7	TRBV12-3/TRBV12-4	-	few	TGTGCCAGCAGTGTGGGGTCCTTACGGGAGCAGTACTTC	CASSVGSLREQYF
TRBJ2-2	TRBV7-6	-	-	TGTGCCAGCAGCCCGGACGCAAGGGTAGGGAACACCGGGGAGCTGTTTTTT	CASSPDARVGNTGELFF
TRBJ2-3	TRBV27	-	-	TGTGCCAGCAGTTCCTATGGCCTCCTGGATACGCAGTATTTT	CASSSYGLLDTQYF
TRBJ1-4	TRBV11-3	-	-	TGTGCCAGCAGCTTAGATTGCGTAGACCACAGAAAGAATGAAAAACTGTTTTTT	CASSLDCVDHRKNEKLFF
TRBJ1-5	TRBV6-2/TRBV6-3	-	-	TGTGCCAGCAGTTACGTCTGGACACCCCTAGGCAATCAGCCCCAGCATTTT	CASSYVWTPLGNQPQHF
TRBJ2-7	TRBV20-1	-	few	TGCAGTGCTACTCCTGGACCGAGCTACGAGCAGTACTTC	CSATPGPSYEQYF
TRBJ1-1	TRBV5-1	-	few	TGCGCCAGCAGCTTGGCAGGATGGAACACTGAAGCTTTCTTT	CASSLAGWNTEAFF
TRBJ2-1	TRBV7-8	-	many	TGTGCCAGCAGCTTGGGAACCTACAATGAGCAGTTCTTC	CASSLGTYNEQFF
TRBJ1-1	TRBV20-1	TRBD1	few	TGCAGTGCTAGGGGGGACAGCATAACCTTGAACACTGAAGCTTTCTTT	CSARGDSITLNTEAFF
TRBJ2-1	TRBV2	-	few	TGTGCCAGCAGTGACCCCCTAGGACAGAGCAATGAGCAGTTCTTC	CASSDPLGQSNEQFF
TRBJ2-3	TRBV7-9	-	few	TGTGCCAGCAGCCGCTCCAGGACAGACCTACGGGTAGGAGATACGCAGTATTTT	CASSRSRTDLRVGDTQYF
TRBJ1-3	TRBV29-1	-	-	TGCAGCGTCGAACAAGACTCTGGAAACACCATATATTTT	CSVEQDSGNTIYF
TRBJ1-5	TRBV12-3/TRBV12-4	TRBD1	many	TGTGCCAGCAGTCCTGGGACAGGGGGCCGGGCAAGGAATCAGCCCCAGCATTTT	CASSPGTGGRARNQPQHF
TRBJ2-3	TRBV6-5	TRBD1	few	TGTGCCAGCAGATTACGGGGTTGGGACAGCCACACAGATACGCAGTATTTT	CASRLRGWDSHTDTQYF
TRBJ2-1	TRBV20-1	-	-	TGCAGTGCTAGCTCTGGGGTTGGGTATGAGCAGTTCTTC	CSASSGVGYEQFF
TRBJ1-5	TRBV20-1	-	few	TGCAGTGCCGACGTACCGGGGGACAACAATCAGCCCCAGCATTTT	CSADVPGDNNQPQHF
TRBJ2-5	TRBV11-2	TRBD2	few	TGTGCCAGCAGCGCCGTGCTAGCGGGGGACGAGACCCAGTACTTC	CASSAVLAGDETQYF
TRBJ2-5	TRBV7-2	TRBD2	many	TGTGCCAGCAGCGTTCCGGGACTAGCGGGGGGGCTATCCCGGGAGACCCAGTACTTC	CASSVPGLAGGLSRETQYF
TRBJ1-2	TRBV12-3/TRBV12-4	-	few	TGTGCCAGCAGTTTCGGTCGTGGCACGGGCTACACCTTC	CASSFGRGTGYTF
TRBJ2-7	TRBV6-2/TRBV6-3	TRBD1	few	TGTGCCAGCAGTTACTCTCCGGTCATGGACAGGGCCTACGAGCAGTACTTC	CASSYSPVMDRAYEQYF
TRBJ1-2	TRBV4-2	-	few	TGTGCCAGCAGCCAAGATCTCGGGAAGTGGGGGGCTAACTATGGCTACACCTTC	CASSQDLGKWGANYGYTF
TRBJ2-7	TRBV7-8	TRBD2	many	TGTGCCAGCGGAGCGGGGTTCAACGAGCAGTACTTC	CASGAGFNEQYF
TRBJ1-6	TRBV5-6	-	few	TGTGCCAGCAGCTTGGGCGGAACTTCACCCCTCCACTTT	CASSLGGTSPLHF
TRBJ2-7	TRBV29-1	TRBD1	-	TGCAGCGTCGTCGACAGGGGGTCCTACGAGCAGTACTTC	CSVVDRGSYEQYF
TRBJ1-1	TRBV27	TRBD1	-	TGTGCCAGCAGCTGGGAACGGACAGGCCGTGAAGCTTTCTTT	CASSWERTGREAFF
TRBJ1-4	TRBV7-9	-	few	TGTGCCAGCAGCGCCTCGGGGCGGGCTAATGAAAAACTGTTTTTT	CASSASGRANEKLFF
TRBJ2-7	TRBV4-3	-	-	TGCGCCAGCAGCCAGGGGCCCACAGTCGGTTACGAGCAGTACTTC	CASSQGPTVGYEQYF
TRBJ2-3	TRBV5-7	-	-	TGTGCCAGCAGTCGTGGGGGATGGACAGATACGCAGTATTTT	CASSRGGWTDTQYF